The 13 T cell receptor beta chains below were found in one sample sequenced in a study of siplizumab effects on memory and regulatory T cells. Sequencing used immunoSEQ multiplex PCR; TCRdb keeps in-frame clones, though not all of them. The data show over 85,000 clones, 94% seen once. Sequencing was carried out using non-Treg CD4+ T cells sorted from blood. These receptors were obtained from a human donor in good health.

V is TRBV30 and J is TRBJ1-3; perhaps TRBD1 as D (6 bases). V shed 2 bases and J shed 0 bases, with 8 bases lying between them. CDR3 length equals 14 residues. From germline, CDR1 is GTSNPN and CDR2 SVGIG (reference sequence). The CDR3 protein is CAWSTGHSGNTIYF. DNA of the CDR3: TGTGCCTGGAGTACAGGGCACTCTGGAAACACCATATATTTT.

DNA for the CDR3: TGTGCCAGCAGCCTGGACAGAGTCGCCTATGGCTACACCTTC. This sequence encodes CASSLDRVAYGYTF. The chain carries TRBV5-5 and TRBJ1-2; D perhaps matches TRBD1 (6 bases). Trimming cost V 4 bases and J 4 bases, with 14 bases left between them. The germline gives CDR1 SGHKS, CDR2 YYEKEE (reference sequence). The CDR3 runs to 14 residues.

This clone was found once. The chain employs TRBV5-8 and TRBJ2-5, with 10 bases that match TRBD2. This CDR3 is 14 amino acids long. The ends lost 3 bases at V and 1 base at J; junction bases unmatched: 0. Germline V gene lookup returns CDR1 SGHTS and CDR2 YDEGEE. The CDR3: CASSWTSGQETQYF. The CDR3 nucleotides read TGTGCCAGCAGCTGGACTAGCGGCCAAGAGACCCAGTACTTC.

The chain uses TRBV30 and TRBJ1-1; D possibly corresponds to TRBD1 (5 bases). The V and J ends lost 1 base and 6 bases respectively, with 12 bases between them. Germline V gene data show CDR1 as GTSNPN and CDR2 as SVGIG (reference sequence). The CDR3 contains 13 residues. The CDR3 coding sequence is TGTGCCTGGAGTGCGACTCAGGGATCTGAAGCTTTCTTT. This codes for CAWSATQGSEAFF.

The chain has TRBV5-1 and TRBJ2-1; D perhaps matches TRBD2 (6 bases). This CDR3 is 14 amino acids long. CDR1 and CDR2 (germline): SGHRS, YFSETQ. V lost 4 bases and J 5 bases, leaving 13 bases between the germline ends. This CDR3 is CASSARLGNNEQFF. The CDR3 DNA follows: TGCGCCAGCAGCGCCCGACTAGGTAACAATGAGCAGTTCTTC. Supplemented by reference TRBV5-1 and TRBJ2-1, the full variable domain reads KAGVTQTPRYLIKTRGQQVTLSCSPISGHRSVSWYQQTPGQGLQFLFEYFSETQRNKGNFPGRFSGRQFSNSRSEMNVSTLELGDSALYLCASSARLGNNEQFFGPGTRLTVL.

The CDR3 protein is CASCSGVTGELFF. CDR3 nucleotide sequence: TGTGCCAGTTGTTCAGGGGTCACCGGGGAGCTGTTTTTT. The V call is TRBV19, the J call TRBJ2-2; maybe TRBD1 (6 bases). CDR1 and CDR2 (germline): LNHDA, SQIVND (reference sequence). There are 13 residues in the CDR3. V shed 8 bases and J shed 4 bases, with 11 bases lying between them.

The J gene is TRBJ1-1, the V gene TRBV5-6; tentative D call: TRBD1 (5 bases). Per germline, CDR1 SGHDT and CDR2 YYEEEE. V was clipped by 2 bases and J by 11 bases, with 13 bases between them. The CDR3 extends over 12 amino acids. The CDR3 sequence: CASSFQGRTAFF. CDR3 nucleotides: TGTGCCAGCAGCTTCCAGGGACGGACTGCTTTCTTT.

This clone was observed once. V usage is TRBV19 and J usage is TRBJ1-2; 8 bases align to TRBD1. The CDR3 loop spans 16 amino acids. V lost 4 bases and J lost 6; bases outside the gene matches: 13. CDR1 and CDR2 (germline): LNHDA, SQIVND (reference sequence). The CDR3 DNA sequence: TGTGCCAGTAGTACCCTGGCAGGGGGCGCGATGAATGGCTACACCTTC. Protein product: CASSTLAGGAMNGYTF.

The rearrangement uses TRBV9 and TRBJ1-4, with 9 bases that match TRBD1. Germline loops: CDR1 SGDLS, CDR2 YYNGEE. This CDR3 contains 15 residues. Trimming cost V 0 bases and J 5 bases; bases outside gene matches: 2. CDR3: CASSVGTGVNEKLFF. The CDR3 nucleotides are TGTGCCAGCAGCGTAGGGACAGGGGTAAATGAAAAACTGTTTTTT.

The V and J genes are TRBV7-9 and TRBJ2-7, with 9 nucleotides matching TRBD1. The CDR3 has 15 residues. The germline CDR1 and CDR2 sequences are SEHNR and FQNEAQ (reference sequence). J was trimmed by 2 bases and V by 4 bases; bases with no gene match: 6. The CDR3 DNA sequence: TGTGCCAGCAGCTCCGGGGACAGGGTCCCCTACGAGCAGTACTTC. Translating gives CASSSGDRVPYEQYF.

This chain joins TRBV5-1 and TRBJ1-3; D not resolved. V dropped 4 bases and J dropped 0 bases, with 11 bases sitting between them. From germline, CDR1 is SGHRS and CDR2 YFSETQ. The CDR3 sequence is 15 residues long. The chain's CDR3 is CASSPDESSGNTIYF. Written as DNA, the CDR3 is TGCGCCAGCAGCCCCGACGAGAGCTCTGGAAACACCATATATTTT.

V usage is TRBV6-5 and J usage is TRBJ1-1; D may be TRBD1 (5 bases). Germline V gene data show CDR1 as MNHEY and CDR2 as SVGAGI. This CDR3 spans 12 amino acids. V lost 4 bases and J 6 bases, leaving 9 bases between the germline ends. CDR3 region: CASSSGAPEAFF. The CDR3 bases are TGTGCCAGCAGTTCCGGGGCCCCTGAAGCTTTCTTT.

The chain uses TRBV5-4 and TRBJ2-3; 8 nucleotides line up with TRBD1. This CDR3 has 16 amino acids. Germline V gene data show CDR1 as SGHNT and CDR2 as YYREEE (reference sequence). The V gene end was trimmed by 3 bases and the J gene end by 1 base; junction bases not matched to a gene: 7. DNA of the CDR3: TGTGCCAGCAGCTACGTACCGGGACAGGGCACAGATACGCAGTATTTT. This codes for CASSYVPGQGTDTQYF.